The 22 T cell receptor beta chains given below trace back to one sample, sequenced in a study of response to subunit inactivated influenza vaccine. TCRdb recomputed calls from the RT-PCR reads with MiXCR, one row per CDR3 protein. The repertoire includes some 640,000 distinct CDR3 sequences, approximately 15% of them detected once, and 5.5% to 8% sits in the top ten. This specimen consisted of PBMCs from blood, obtained 14 days before vaccination. These receptors were obtained from a man aged 50-59 years who received an inactivated influenza vaccine.

This chain joins TRBV20-1 and TRBJ2-7, with 13 bases matching TRBD2. CDR1 and CDR2 (germline): DFQATT, SNEGSKA (reference sequence). Trimming took 1 base from V and 5 from J; bases not matched to a gene: 2. CDR3 length equals 14 residues. DNA for the CDR3: TGCAGTGCTAGAGGACTAGCGGGAGGACACGAGCAGTACTTC. It translates to CSARGLAGGHEQYF.

In DNA, the CDR3 is TGTGCCATCAGTGAGTCGTCGGGACAGTACAATGAGCAGTTCTTC. Its protein product is CAISESSGQYNEQFF. The genes are TRBV10-3 and TRBJ2-1, with 7 nucleotides matching TRBD1. Germline V CDR1 and CDR2: ENHRY, SYGVKD. This CDR3 is built from 15 residues. V gave up 0 bases and J gave up 4 bases; unmatched junction bases: 3.

The V call is TRBV10-3, the J call TRBJ2-7; D is tentatively TRBD1 or TRBD2 (5 bases each). Trimming shortened V by 10 bases and J by 2 bases, and 12 bases separated the two germline ends. The CDR3 covers 12 residues. Germline-derived CDR1 and CDR2 are ENHRY and SYGVKD. CDR3 sequence (DNA): TGTGCCACCGGGACGGTGACCTACGAGCAGTACTTC. Translated, it gives CATGTVTYEQYF.

The sample holds a few counts of this clonotype. V gene TRBV6-1 combines with J gene TRBJ2-3; 12 bases align to TRBD2. Germline V gene sequence: CDR1 MNHNS, CDR2 SASEGT. The CDR3 length is 17 residues. V was clipped by 6 bases and J by 0 bases; unmatched bases: 7. In nucleotides, the CDR3 is TGTGCCAGCAGGGGGACTAGCGGGTACTCTAGCACAGATACGCAGTATTTT. This codes for CASRGTSGYSSTDTQYF.

In its sample, this clonotype was seen many times. The chain recombines TRBV30 with TRBJ2-1; 8 bases are shared with TRBD1. After removal of 3 bases from V and 4 bases from J, the junction contained 8 bases not matched to a gene. Germline loops: CDR1 GTSNPN, CDR2 SVGIG (reference sequence). The CDR3 spans 15 residues. The CDR3 spells CAWRATGDGYNEQFF. The CDR3, as DNA: TGTGCCTGGAGGGCGACAGGGGACGGATACAATGAGCAGTTCTTC.

The chain has TRBV19 and TRBJ2-3; a possible D gene is TRBD2 (5 bases). The V gene's germline CDR1 is LNHDA and CDR2 SQIVND (reference sequence). The V and J ends lost 5 bases and 6 bases respectively, with 15 bases between them. The length of the CDR3 is 14 residues. The CDR3 is CASSRSGEVDTQYF. The CDR3 DNA reads TGTGCCAGTAGTCGAAGCGGAGAGGTGGATACGCAGTATTTT.

The chain recombines TRBV27 with TRBJ1-6, with a tentative D call TRBD1 (6 bases). Germline values: CDR1 MNHEY, CDR2 SMNVEV (reference sequence). The CDR3 totals 15 residues. Between the trimmed V and J ends, which lost 6 bases and 7 bases, there was a span of 16 bases. The chain's CDR3 is CASSRTDRNNSPLHF. In nucleotides, the CDR3 is TGTGCCAGCAGCCGGACGGACAGAAACAATTCACCCCTCCACTTT.

The rearrangement joins TRBV5-1 to TRBJ2-7, with TRBD1 as a possible D gene (7 bases). Trimming removed 0 bases at V and 4 bases at J, with 14 bases between. The CDR3 is 15 amino acids. Germline V lookup: CDR1 SGHRS, CDR2 YFSETQ. This chain's CDR3 is CASSLGGGGWYEQYF. The CDR3 DNA is TGCGCCAGCAGCTTGGGTGGAGGGGGCTGGTACGAGCAGTACTTC.

The V call is TRBV27, the J call TRBJ1-6; D is possibly TRBD1 (5 bases). Deletions cut 5 bases from V and 1 base from J, with 15 bases between. Germline V CDR1 and CDR2: MNHEY, SMNVEV (reference sequence). The CDR3 spans 17 residues. CDR3 amino acids: CASSRYYGASYNSPLHF. The CDR3 DNA is TGTGCCAGCAGTCGTTACTATGGGGCGTCCTATAATTCACCCCTCCACTTT.

This clonotype has only a few counts. The chain joins TRBV7-9 to TRBJ2-1; 11 bases agree with TRBD2. The germline gives CDR1 SEHNR, CDR2 FQNEAQ (reference sequence). V trimming: 4 bases; J trimming: 0 bases; junction bases outside the gene matches: 5. The CDR3 is 17 residues long. The CDR3 protein is CASSSSGGPSSYNEQFF. The CDR3 coding sequence is TGTGCCAGCAGCTCTAGCGGGGGGCCGAGCTCCTACAATGAGCAGTTCTTC.

In its sample, this clonotype was seen a few times. Here the CDR3 DNA reads TGTGCCAGCGAGCGCCTAGCGGGTAACACCGGGGAGCTGTTTTTT. Its translation is CASERLAGNTGELFF. V is TRBV2 and J is TRBJ2-2, with 8 bases fitting TRBD2. This CDR3 is built from 15 residues. V lost 8 bases to trimming and J lost 2 bases; unmatched junction nucleotides: 7. Germline V lookup: CDR1 SNHLY, CDR2 FYNNEI.

The chain uses TRBV7-2 and TRBJ2-3; TRBD2 matches at 7 bases. Germline assignment: CDR1 SGHTA and CDR2 FQGNSA. Losses at the gene ends were 6 bases for V and 4 bases for J; bases not matched to a gene: 7. This CDR3 contains 14 residues. The CDR3 loop reads CASSSTSAADTQYF. The CDR3 coding sequence is TGTGCCAGCAGTTCTACTAGCGCCGCAGATACGCAGTATTTT. Filled out from reference TRBV7-2 and TRBJ2-3, the complete variable domain reads GAGVSQSPSNKVTEKGKDVELRCDPISGHTALYWYRQSLGQGLEFLIYFQGNSAPDKSGLPSDRFSAERTGGSVSTLTIQRTQQEDSAVYLCASSSTSAADTQYFGPGTRLTVL.

This clonotype was counted only a few times. The rearrangement joins TRBV20-1 to TRBJ2-7; the match to TRBD2 covers 9 bases. CDR1 is DFQATT, CDR2 SNEGSKA, per germline (reference sequence). The CDR3 sequence is 15 residues long. With V trimmed by 2 bases and J by 6 bases, 11 bases remained unmatched. CDR3 loop: CSARKAGAGGAEQYF. DNA of the CDR3: TGCAGTGCTAGAAAAGCCGGAGCGGGAGGAGCCGAGCAGTACTTC.

The table lists this clonotype with a few counts. The chain couples TRBV7-2 to TRBJ1-1, with D maybe TRBD1 (6 bases). Germline values: CDR1 SGHTA, CDR2 FQGNSA. The CDR3 extends over 15 amino acids. Trimming shortened V by 5 bases and J by 0 bases, and 13 bases separated the two germline ends. The DNA of the CDR3 is TGTGCCAGCAGCCGCCCAGGGGCAATGAACACTGAAGCTTTCTTT. As protein: CASSRPGAMNTEAFF. Drawing the rest from reference TRBV7-2 and TRBJ1-1, the complete variable domain is GAGVSQSPSNKVTEKGKDVELRCDPISGHTALYWYRQSLGQGLEFLIYFQGNSAPDKSGLPSDRFSAERTGGSVSTLTIQRTQQEDSAVYLCASSRPGAMNTEAFFGQGTRLTVV.

This clonotype was counted only a few times. The V gene is TRBV7-9, the J gene TRBJ2-5, with TRBD1 identical over 10 bases. Unmatched junction bases numbered 4, after V lost 5 bases and J lost 7 bases. CDR3 length equals 13 residues. The germline V gene has CDR1 SEHNR and CDR2 FQNEAQ (reference sequence). The CDR3 is CASSTRDRGTQYF. The DNA for the CDR3 is TGTGCCAGCAGCACCCGGGACAGGGGGACCCAGTACTTC.

This clonotype was detected a few times. This chain links TRBV7-9 with TRBJ2-7; 9 nucleotides align to TRBD1. With V trimmed by 8 bases and J by 3 bases, 8 bases remained unmatched. The CDR3 extends over 14 amino acids. Looked up from germline, CDR1 is SEHNR and CDR2 is FQNEAQ (reference sequence). This chain's CDR3 is CASEIPGQGYEQYF. The CDR3 DNA follows: TGTGCCAGCGAAATCCCGGGACAGGGCTACGAGCAGTACTTC.

In this sample, this clonotype turned up many times. The chain employs TRBV20-1 and TRBJ1-1; possibly TRBD1 for D (6 bases). The CDR3 length is 15 residues. With 1 base removed from V and 4 bases from J, the gap between germline ends came to 16 bases. Germline V gene data show CDR1 as DFQATT and CDR2 as SNEGSKA (reference sequence). CDR3 DNA: TGCAGTGCTAGAGCAGGGGCCCCCTTTGGCACTGAAGCTTTCTTT. This gives the protein CSARAGAPFGTEAFF.

V gene TRBV2 combines with J gene TRBJ2-3, with a weak D call TRBD1 (5 bases). The germline gives CDR1 SNHLY, CDR2 FYNNEI. V was clipped by 6 bases and J by 0 bases, with 16 bases between them. The CDR3 is 16 residues long. The CDR3 coding sequence is TGTGCCAGCAGCTCCAGGGTAGGGCTTAGCACAGATACGCAGTATTTT. Translating gives CASSSRVGLSTDTQYF.

This clonotype appeared many times. The V and J genes are TRBV10-3 and TRBJ2-3; 13 nucleotides agree with TRBD2. The germline gives CDR1 ENHRY, CDR2 SYGVKD. This CDR3 comprises 16 residues. Unmatched junction bases numbered 2, after V lost 2 bases and J lost 3 bases. CDR3 residues: CAISEEGLAGTDTQYF. The CDR3 DNA is TGTGCCATCAGTGAGGAGGGACTAGCGGGAACAGATACGCAGTATTTT.

This clonotype was detected a few times. This chain connects TRBV5-3 to TRBJ2-1; D gene uncertain. TRBV5-3 qualifies as an ORF whose function is uncertain. The V and J ends lost 2 bases and 0 bases respectively, with 12 bases between them. The CDR3 loop spans 16 amino acids. The CDR3 sequence: CARSFGVPSSYNEQFF. Written as DNA, the CDR3 is TGTGCCAGAAGCTTTGGGGTCCCGAGCTCCTACAATGAGCAGTTCTTC.

The rearrangement joins TRBV6-2 or TRBV6-3 to TRBJ2-7; D is perhaps TRBD1 (6 bases). CDR3 length: 11 residues. Germline loops: CDR1 MNHEY, CDR2 SVGEGT. The V and J ends lost 8 bases and 6 bases respectively, with 11 bases between them. CDR3 sequence reads: CASGQFTEQYF. The DNA for the CDR3 is TGTGCCAGCGGACAGTTTACCGAGCAGTACTTC.

This clonotype was detected a few times. The chain is built from TRBV29-1 and TRBJ2-3; no clear D gene. Germline V lookup: CDR1 SQVTM, CDR2 ANQGSEA. Trimming pared 8 bases from V and 2 bases from J, leaving 17 bases between. This CDR3 spans 14 amino acids. In DNA form, the CDR3 reads TGCAGCCCCCGGCACCGCCGGACCACAGATACGCAGTATTTT. It is translated as CSPRHRRTTDTQYF.